What follows are 11 T cell receptor beta chains derived from one specimen sequenced in a study of radiotherapy plus CTLA-4 blockade in lung cancer. The repertoire was sequenced with immunoSEQ multiplex PCR; TCRdb's copy has only in-frame clones and lacks some. The table shows roughly 66,000 clones, with about 80% occurring only once. Sequenced here: peripheral blood, sampled from a patient treated with radiotherapy plus ipilimumab. The receptors stem from a human donor with non-small cell lung cancer who had a partial response to radiotherapy plus ipilimumab.

The CDR3 DNA is TGTGCCAGCTCTCTTCCGGGACAGGGGGGTAATGAGCAGTTCTTC. It is translated as CASSLPGQGGNEQFF. J is TRBJ2-1 and V is TRBV18, with 11 bases aligning to TRBD1. The CDR3 is made up of 15 amino acids. Germline V gene lookup returns CDR1 KGHSH and CDR2 LQKENI. Germline trimming cut 6 bases from V and 7 bases from J; bases unmatched to any gene: 8.

The chain couples TRBV11-2 to TRBJ2-1, with 14 bases identical to TRBD2. Germline lookup yields CDR1 SGHAT and CDR2 FQNNGV. The length of the CDR3 is 17 residues. The V gene end was trimmed by 4 bases and the J gene end by 9 bases; junction bases not matched to a gene: 11. As DNA, the CDR3 is TGTGCCAGCAGCTGGGAGACTAGCGGGAGGGGGTCTATTGAGCAGTTCTTC. It codes for CASSWETSGRGSIEQFF. Variable domain in full (rest from reference TRBV11-2 and TRBJ2-1): EAGVAQSPRYKIIEKRQSVAFWCNPISGHATLYWYQQILGQGPKLLIQFQNNGVVDDSQLPKDRFSAERLKGVDSTLKIQPAKLEDSAVYLCASSWETSGRGSIEQFFGPGTRLTVL.

The gene calls are TRBV27 and TRBJ1-2, with 10 bases that match TRBD1. Germline CDR1 MNHEY, CDR2 SMNVEV (reference sequence). This CDR3 is built from 15 residues. J lost 8 bases, V lost 3 bases, and 9 bases had no gene match. The CDR3 region is CASSFQDRGRQGYTF. Here the CDR3 DNA reads TGTGCCAGCAGTTTCCAGGACAGGGGGAGGCAAGGCTACACCTTC.

This clone was seen a handful of times. The genes are TRBV27 and TRBJ1-5; a possible D gene is TRBD1 (5 bases). Germline V gene lookup returns CDR1 MNHEY and CDR2 SMNVEV (reference sequence). This CDR3 is 14 amino acids long. V lost 3 bases, J lost 11 bases, and 17 bases lay in between. The CDR3 DNA reads TGTGCCAGCAGTTTCCAAGGGGCTGAAGGGTCCCAGCATTTT. It codes for CASSFQGAEGSQHF.

This chain connects TRBV28 to TRBJ2-4; 9 bases line up with TRBD2. Germline values: CDR1 MDHEN, CDR2 SYDVKM. This CDR3 comprises 14 residues. Germline trimming cut 8 bases from V and 2 bases from J; bases unmatched to any gene: 4. The CDR3 nucleotides read TGTGCCAGCCAGACTAGCGGCTCCAAAAACATTCAGTACTTC. Protein: CASQTSGSKNIQYF.

V and J are TRBV6-1 and TRBJ1-1; D is possibly TRBD1 (5 bases). V lost 3 bases and J lost 1, with 9 bases in between. This CDR3 contains 14 residues. Germline-derived CDR1 and CDR2 are MNHNS and SASEGT. CDR3 sequence reads: CASSEYRTNTEAFF. The CDR3 DNA reads as TGTGCCAGCAGTGAGTACAGGACGAACACTGAAGCTTTCTTT.

V and J are TRBV18 and TRBJ2-1; the match to TRBD1 covers 7 bases. Trimming cost V 3 bases and J 9 bases; bases outside gene matches: 11. The germline V gene encodes CDR1 KGHSH and CDR2 LQKENI. This CDR3 is built from 15 residues. The CDR3 loop is CASSPSTGIPGEQFF. The CDR3 coding sequence is TGTGCCAGCTCACCGTCGACAGGGATACCGGGTGAGCAGTTCTTC.

The genes are TRBV2 and TRBJ2-5; D may be TRBD2 (6 bases). The CDR3 runs 14 residues. V lost 4 bases to trimming and J lost 4 bases, with 13 bases between them. Germline V gene data show CDR1 as SNHLY and CDR2 as FYNNEI. CDR3 sequence (DNA): TGTGCCAGCAGTGGTAACGGGAGAGGAGAGACCCAGTACTTC. It is translated as CASSGNGRGETQYF.

This sequence joins TRBV19 and TRBJ2-5, with a possible D match to TRBD2 (5 bases). Germline loops: CDR1 LNHDA, CDR2 SQIVND (reference sequence). Trimming stripped 7 bases from V and 5 bases from J, with 14 bases between. The CDR3 has 13 amino acids. The CDR3 spells CASIAPGGETQYF. The CDR3 region has the DNA TGTGCCAGTATAGCCCCCGGCGGGGAGACCCAGTACTTC.

The gene calls are TRBV6-4 and TRBJ2-4; TRBD1 aligns across 10 bases. Unmatched junction bases numbered 13, after V lost 8 bases and J lost 9 bases. The CDR3 consists of 15 residues. The germline V gene encodes CDR1 MRHNA and CDR2 SNTAGT. CDR3 loop: CASSPYAGQGGIQYF. CDR3 nucleotides: TGTGCCAGCTCCCCCTACGCCGGACAGGGGGGCATTCAGTACTTC.

DNA for the CDR3: TGTGCCAGCAGCCCTGACACCCACAATTCACCCCTCCACTTT. Translation: CASSPDTHNSPLHF. The rearrangement joins TRBV7-2 to TRBJ1-6; D call uncertain. The CDR3 length is 14 residues. From germline, CDR1 is SGHTA and CDR2 FQGNSA. The V end was cut by 5 bases, the J end by 7 bases, with 12 bases between.